This TCR beta chain was sequenced for a study of cytotoxic CD8 clonotypes in ibrutinib-treated CLL. Notes on this clone: What it binds is unknown.

TCRdb's table, derived via immunoSEQ multiplex PCR, lists solely in-frame clones and lacks some. The data hold more than 200,000 clones, with 70% observed a single time. Study-wide results and caveats: Public clonotypes (which were uncommon) either contracted or remained stable on treatment. At progression, clonality fell back toward baseline after rising at ibrutinib response.

This specimen consisted of PBMCs, obtained after 24 months of ibrutinib treatment. The receptor was isolated from a human donor with chronic lymphocytic leukemia.

CDR3 DNA sequence: TGCGCCAGCAGCCAATGTACCAGGGTCACCGAGACCCAGTACTTC. Translation gives CASSQCTRVTETQYF. The chain employs TRBV4-3 and TRBJ2-5; D may be TRBD1 (5 bases). Trimming cost V 2 bases and J 5 bases, with 15 bases left between them. Germline CDR1 is LGHNA and CDR2 is YSLEER. This CDR3 contains 15 residues.